This T cell receptor beta chain was sequenced for a study of blood T cell repertoires in COVID-19. Germline trimming cut 8 bases from V and 0 bases from J; bases unmatched to any gene: 7. Germline CDR1 MNHEY, CDR2 SVGAGI. The length of the CDR3 is 14 residues. Original handling: Reference gene primers were amplified, and this amplification served to estimate nucleated cell counts. Data came from immunoSEQ multiplex PCR; TCRdb stores just in-frame clones and leaves some out. The V and J calls and clone size were taken over from that table, and D and trimming were inferred from the DNA. The table has 26,000 or so clones, around 60% seen once.

The chain joins TRBV6-5 to TRBJ2-7; TRBD2 matches 7 bases. Sequenced material: peripheral blood. This TCR was recovered from a man in his sixties with active or convalescent COVID-19. CDR3 sequence: CASWLGTTSYEQYF. For the CDR3, the DNA is TGTGCCAGCTGGTTAGGGACTACCTCCTACGAGCAGTACTTC.